This T cell receptor beta chain was recovered during a study of cytomegalovirus exposure and HLA in healthy donors. Only in-frame clones appear in the TCRdb table, and some are missing; sequencing was by immunoSEQ multiplex PCR. This sample has 190,000 or so clones, with about four fifths found just once. The germline gives CDR1 SGHAT, CDR2 FQNNGV. This CDR3 region has 13 residues. V was shortened by 1 base and J by 4 bases, with 8 bases between the two germline ends. Points from the study as a whole: 150 or so TCR beta chains were listed as cytomegalovirus-associated.

Concerning this clone itself: Its antigen remains unknown.

The V call is TRBV11-2, the J call TRBJ2-7; no clear D gene. The clonotype comes from a woman younger than 30 in good health and CMV-seropositive. The sequenced sample was PBMCs. CDR3: CASSLVSEYEQYF. DNA for the CDR3: TGTGCCAGCAGCTTAGTTTCAGAATACGAGCAGTACTTC.